Reported below is one T cell receptor beta chain. Its specificity is not known. The assay was immunoSEQ multiplex PCR, and TCRdb's table has in-frame clones only and misses some. In the table there are roughly 68,000 clones, 55% to 75% of which are singletons. These data belong to a study of vaccination effects on CD4 cells after COVID-19. Germline loops: CDR1 SGHTA, CDR2 FQGNSA. The CDR3 contains 16 residues. V was pared by 5 bases and J by 11 bases, with 24 bases between. Study outcomes and limitations: There was marked clonal contraction among infection- and vaccine-induced clones late after vaccination.

Subsequent to about 10 days of culture, CD4+ T cells were isolated. By PCR, the person was confirmed to have had SARS-CoV-2 infection between March and December 2020. Specimen: CD4+ T cells from PBMCs cultured without peptide, collected before COVID-19 vaccination. The chain recombines TRBV7-2 with TRBJ1-4; no clear D. The TCR sequence derives from a human donor who had a prior SARS-CoV-2 infection. The CDR3 loop reads CASSLSRVDPFGKLFF. Written as DNA, the CDR3 is TGTGCCAGCAGCCTATCCCGGGTTGACCCTTTCGGGAAACTGTTTTTT.